A single sample is the source of the 15 T cell receptor beta chains below, sequenced in a study of human T cells and chemical hapten exposure. Noted time point: patch test 2, 6 weeks after DPC sensitization. Documented treatment: therapeutic diphenylcyclopropenone sensitization with weekly scalp DPC. Before extraction, the whole blood was not fractionated, and total RNA was taken from it. From the RACE reads, TCRdb called clonotypes with MiXCR, one entry per CDR3 protein. The repertoire has roughly 42,000 distinct CDR3 sequences, 9.5% to 10% of them found once; the top ten carry about 14%. This material consisted of whole blood, taken in connection with sensitization to the hapten diphenylcyclopropenone (DPC). These receptors were collected from a woman younger than 45 with alopecia areata. Some clones in this sample may be carry-over from other donors' samples.

This clonotype has a count of ten or more. The chain employs TRBV7-2 and TRBJ1-1, with TRBD1 matching 10 bases. The J segment lost 5 bases and the V segment lost 5 bases, leaving 8 bases of the junction unmatched. This CDR3 contains 15 residues. Germline values: CDR1 SGHTA, CDR2 FQGNSA. In DNA, the CDR3 is TGTGCCAGCAGCAGAGCGACAGGGGGCAAGACTGAAGCTTTCTTT. Its translation: CASSRATGGKTEAFF.

In its sample, this clonotype was seen many times. J is TRBJ2-3 and V is TRBV6-1, with D maybe TRBD2 (6 bases). This CDR3 is 14 amino acids long. Trimming took 8 bases from V and 6 from J, leaving 18 bases between them. The germline V gene has CDR1 MNHNS and CDR2 SASEGT. The CDR3 reads CASSETSTFDTQYF. In DNA, the CDR3 is TGTGCCAGCTCTGAGACTAGTACATTCGATACGCAGTATTTT.

This sequence joins TRBV5-6 and TRBJ1-5; D is ambiguous. The CDR3 has 13 amino acids. V was shortened by 1 base and J by 4 bases, with 6 bases between the two germline ends. Germline lookup yields CDR1 SGHDT and CDR2 YYEEEE. The CDR3 reads CASSLLANQPQHF. The CDR3 DNA reads as TGTGCCAGCAGCTTGCTAGCAAATCAGCCCCAGCATTTT.

The sample holds a few counts of this clonotype. The V and J genes are TRBV18 and TRBJ2-5; 7 bases agree with TRBD1. With V trimmed by 5 bases and J by 1 base, 4 bases remained unmatched. CDR1 KGHSH and CDR2 LQKENI come from the germline V gene. This CDR3 contains 14 residues. The CDR3 is CASSTTGFQETQYF. The CDR3 bases are TGTGCCAGCTCAACGACAGGGTTCCAAGAGACCCAGTACTTC.

The V and J genes are TRBV7-2 and TRBJ2-7, with D perhaps matching TRBD1 or TRBD2 (5 bases each). Deletions cut 4 bases from V and 4 bases from J, with 23 bases between. This CDR3 contains 17 residues. Per germline, CDR1 SGHTA and CDR2 FQGNSA. CDR3 nucleotides: TGTGCCAGCAGCTCCAAACCTACTCCCGGGGCAGCGTACGAGCAGTACTTC. This codes for CASSSKPTPGAAYEQYF.

The rearrangement joins TRBV3-1 to TRBJ2-3, with 8 bases aligning to TRBD1. The CDR3 has 17 residues. Germline V gene data show CDR1 as LGHDT and CDR2 as YNNKEL (reference sequence). V was pared by 4 bases and J by 5 bases, with 14 bases of the junction left unmatched. The CDR3 region is CASSPNPGQESQDTQYF. The CDR3 region has the DNA TGTGCCAGCAGCCCCAACCCGGGACAGGAATCTCAAGATACGCAGTATTTT.

V usage is TRBV7-2 and J usage is TRBJ1-2; D is ambiguous. CDR1 SGHTA and CDR2 FQGNSA come from the germline V gene. V lost 4 bases and J 6 bases, leaving 6 bases between the germline ends. This CDR3 spans 11 amino acids. The CDR3 DNA follows: TGTGCCAGCAGCTGGGCAGATGGCTACACCTTC. As protein: CASSWADGYTF. Together with reference TRBV7-2 and TRBJ1-2, the CDR3 gives the full variable domain: GAGVSQSPSNKVTEKGKDVELRCDPISGHTALYWYRQSLGQGLEFLIYFQGNSAPDKSGLPSDRFSAERTGGSVSTLTIQRTQQEDSAVYLCASSWADGYTFGSGTRLTVV.

This clonotype occurred many times. V is TRBV20-1 and J is TRBJ2-1, with 8 bases that match TRBD2. Per germline, CDR1 DFQATT and CDR2 SNEGSKA (reference sequence). CDR3 length equals 15 residues. With 5 bases clipped from V and 3 bases from J, the junction kept 9 bases outside the gene matches. CDR3 in DNA: TGCAGTGCTTCGACCGGGGGGGTCAGCTACAATGAGCAGTTCTTC. This translates into CSASTGGVSYNEQFF.

The chain combines TRBV5-4 with TRBJ1-1; TRBD1 matches 8 bases. Germline-derived CDR1 and CDR2 are SGHNT and YYREEE (reference sequence). The CDR3 contains 14 residues. With 4 bases clipped from V and 4 bases from J, the junction kept 6 bases outside the gene matches. The CDR3: CASSLTGAGTEAFF. As DNA, the CDR3 is TGTGCCAGCAGCCTGACAGGGGCTGGCACTGAAGCTTTCTTT.

There are a few counts of this clonotype. The genes are TRBV3-1 and TRBJ1-1; 7 bases agree with TRBD1. The CDR3 runs 15 residues. Germline lookup yields CDR1 LGHDT and CDR2 YNNKEL (reference sequence). J was trimmed by 0 bases and V by 7 bases; bases with no gene match: 8. The CDR3 nucleotides read TGTGCCAGCACGGGACAGCCACTGATGAACACTGAAGCTTTCTTT. Its translation is CASTGQPLMNTEAFF.

The sample holds many counts of this clonotype. The chain combines TRBV15 with TRBJ2-7; D is unclear. Per the germline V gene, CDR1 is LNHNV and CDR2 is YYDKDF (reference sequence). This CDR3 has 14 residues. V lost 3 bases and J lost 2, with 11 bases in between. The CDR3 nucleotides are TGTGCCACCAGCAGTCCCTCTGCCCCCTACGAGCAGTACTTC. This gives the protein CATSSPSAPYEQYF.

This clonotype turned up a few times. This chain uses TRBV4-1 with TRBJ2-2, with 7 bases lining up with TRBD1. Trimming took 0 bases from V and 5 from J; bases not matched to a gene: 3. CDR3 length equals 15 residues. Germline CDR1 and CDR2: MGHRA and YSYEKL. The CDR3 sequence: CASSQEDRPTGELFF. The CDR3 DNA reads as TGCGCCAGCAGCCAAGAGGACAGGCCAACCGGGGAGCTGTTTTTT.

This chain links TRBV5-1 with TRBJ2-2, with 8 bases lining up with TRBD1. This CDR3 is 14 amino acids long. Germline V CDR1 and CDR2: SGHRS, YFSETQ. V gave up 7 bases and J gave up 5 bases; unmatched junction bases: 7. The CDR3 sequence is CASADREGTGELFF. The CDR3 bases are TGCGCCAGCGCGGACAGGGAAGGAACCGGGGAGCTGTTTTTT.

A few counts support this clonotype. This sequence joins TRBV5-1 and TRBJ2-3, with TRBD1 as a possible D gene (5 bases). There are 13 residues in the CDR3. V lost 4 bases, J lost 11 bases, and 17 bases lay in between. From germline, CDR1 is SGHRS and CDR2 YFSETQ. This CDR3 reads CASSGSGPTLQYF. In DNA form, the CDR3 reads TGCGCCAGCAGCGGGTCAGGGCCCACACTGCAGTATTTT.

This clonotype was picked up a small number of times. The chain has TRBV6-2 or TRBV6-3 and TRBJ2-3, with D unresolved. V shed 0 bases and J shed 5 bases, with 6 bases lying between them. Per the germline V gene, CDR1 is MNHEY and CDR2 is SVGEGT. The CDR3 covers 13 residues. CDR3 nucleotides: TGTGCCAGCAGTTACTCGGAGAGAGATACGCAGTATTTT. This encodes CASSYSERDTQYF.